These T cell receptor beta chains were read from a single sample in a study of CD8 T cells in Susac syndrome. TCRdb itself ran the immunoSEQ multiplex PCR reads through MiXCR, one entry per CDR3 protein. The sample has approximately 150,000 distinct CDR3 sequences; about 94% are singletons. Source material: CD4+ T cells from PBMCs. The receptors were sampled from a human donor in good health. Both conserved end residues are part of each CDR3. D genes are given only for firm matches. Not every row has a clone size; where given, it reads once, few, many or a size class.

V gene: TRBV29-1; clone size: once; D gene: NA; J gene: TRBJ2-4; CDR3 protein: CSVRGLDIQYF; CDR3 DNA: TGCAGCGTTAGGGGTTTGGACATTCAGTACTTC
V gene: TRBV3-1; clone size: once; D gene: NA; J gene: TRBJ2-7; CDR3 protein: CASSQAAGVYEQYF; CDR3 DNA: TGTGCCAGCAGCCAAGCTGCAGGGGTCTACGAGCAGTACTTC
V gene: TRBV10-3; clone size: NA; D gene: TRBD2; J gene: TRBJ2-3; CDR3 protein: CAIRPGLAFADTQYF; CDR3 DNA: TGTGCCATCAGACCGGGACTAGCATTCGCAGATACGCAGTATTTT
V gene: TRBV3-1; clone size: NA; D gene: TRBD1; J gene: TRBJ2-1; CDR3 protein: CASSAGQGRNEQFF; CDR3 DNA: TGTGCCAGCAGCGCGGGACAGGGAAGAAATGAGCAGTTCTTC
V gene: TRBV20-1; clone size: NA; D gene: NA; J gene: TRBJ1-2; CDR3 protein: CSAAGMPRYGYTF; CDR3 DNA: TGCAGTGCTGCAGGGATGCCGCGGTATGGCTACACCTTC
V gene: TRBV9; clone size: NA; D gene: NA; J gene: TRBJ2-3; CDR3 protein: CASSVMGVSTDTQYF; CDR3 DNA: TGTGCCAGCAGCGTAATGGGGGTTTCGACAGATACGCAGTATTTT
V gene: TRBV5-1; clone size: NA; D gene: NA; J gene: TRBJ2-1; CDR3 protein: CASSLDGGRSYNEQFF; CDR3 DNA: TGCGCCAGCAGCTTGGACGGCGGTCGCTCCTACAATGAGCAGTTCTTC
V gene: TRBV4-1; clone size: NA; D gene: NA; J gene: TRBJ2-4; CDR3 protein: CASSQVGALRDIQYF; CDR3 DNA: TGCGCCAGCAGCCAAGTTGGGGCCTTGCGGGACATTCAGTACTTC
V gene: TRBV2; clone size: NA; D gene: TRBD1; J gene: TRBJ1-1; CDR3 protein: CASSIDRVEVEAFF; CDR3 DNA: TGTGCCAGCAGCATTGACAGGGTGGAGGTTGAAGCTTTCTTT
V gene: TRBV7-2; clone size: NA; D gene: TRBD2; J gene: TRBJ2-4; CDR3 protein: CASSRGTSRYIQYF; CDR3 DNA: TGTGCCAGCAGCAGAGGGACTAGCCGATACATTCAGTACTTC
V gene: TRBV5-4; clone size: NA; D gene: TRBD1; J gene: TRBJ2-5; CDR3 protein: CATHAGDRGRETQYF; CDR3 DNA: TGTGCCACTCATGCGGGGGACAGGGGGCGGGAGACCCAGTACTTC
V gene: TRBV2; clone size: NA; D gene: TRBD1; J gene: TRBJ1-6; CDR3 protein: CASDRGESPLHF; CDR3 DNA: TGTGCCAGTGACAGGGGGGAATCACCCCTCCACTTT
V gene: TRBV5-1; clone size: NA; D gene: TRBD1; J gene: TRBJ1-1; CDR3 protein: CASGTGVVTEAFF; CDR3 DNA: TGCGCCAGCGGGACAGGGGTTGTCACTGAAGCTTTCTTT
V gene: TRBV19; clone size: once; D gene: TRBD2; J gene: TRBJ2-2; CDR3 protein: CASSIRGEDGELFF; CDR3 DNA: TGTGCCAGTAGTATACGGGGGGAAGACGGGGAGCTGTTTTTT
V gene: TRBV7-2; clone size: NA; D gene: TRBD2; J gene: TRBJ2-3; CDR3 protein: CASSITSGSTDTQYF; CDR3 DNA: TGTGCCAGCAGCATAACTAGCGGGAGCACAGATACGCAGTATTTT
V gene: TRBV5-1; clone size: NA; D gene: NA; J gene: TRBJ1-1; CDR3 protein: CASSFLDSRNTEAFF; CDR3 DNA: TGCGCCAGCAGCTTCCTCGACAGCCGGAACACTGAAGCTTTCTTT
V gene: TRBV23-1; clone size: NA; D gene: NA; J gene: TRBJ1-5; CDR3 protein: CASSQGQGSQPQHF; CDR3 DNA: TGCGCCAGCAGTCAAGGCCAGGGGAGTCAGCCCCAGCATTTT
V gene: TRBV19; clone size: NA; D gene: TRBD1; J gene: TRBJ1-2; CDR3 protein: CASSIGQGTNYGYTF; CDR3 DNA: TGTGCCAGTAGTATTGGACAGGGTACTAACTATGGCTACACCTTC
V gene: TRBV29-1; clone size: NA; D gene: NA; J gene: TRBJ1-1; CDR3 protein: CSVEGRGVNTEAFF; CDR3 DNA: TGCAGCGTTGAAGGGCGGGGTGTCAACACTGAAGCTTTCTTT
V gene: TRBV9; clone size: NA; D gene: NA; J gene: TRBJ2-5; CDR3 protein: CASSVLPSQETQYF; CDR3 DNA: TGTGCCAGCAGCGTACTTCCCTCCCAAGAGACCCAGTACTTC
V gene: TRBV2; clone size: NA; D gene: TRBD1; J gene: TRBJ2-2; CDR3 protein: CASIRTGVNTGELFF; CDR3 DNA: TGTGCCAGCATTAGAACAGGGGTGAACACCGGGGAGCTGTTTTTT
V gene: TRBV2; clone size: once; D gene: TRBD2; J gene: TRBJ2-5; CDR3 protein: CATGGGREKTQYF; CDR3 DNA: TGTGCCACGGGGGGGGGCAGAGAAAAGACCCAGTACTTC
V gene: TRBV27; clone size: NA; D gene: NA; J gene: TRBJ2-7; CDR3 protein: CASKKRALNPYEQYF; CDR3 DNA: TGTGCCAGCAAAAAACGGGCCCTTAATCCCTACGAGCAGTACTTC
V gene: TRBV6-6; clone size: NA; D gene: TRBD1; J gene: TRBJ1-3; CDR3 protein: CASRTGGDTNTIYF; CDR3 DNA: TGTGCCAGCAGAACAGGGGGAGACACTAACACCATATATTTT
V gene: TRBV3-1; clone size: NA; D gene: TRBD1; J gene: TRBJ2-5; CDR3 protein: CASSQGQSETQYF; CDR3 DNA: TGTGCCAGCAGCCAGGGACAGTCCGAGACCCAGTACTTC
V gene: TRBV7-9; clone size: once; D gene: NA; J gene: TRBJ2-2; CDR3 protein: CASSLMQGRNTGELFF; CDR3 DNA: TGTGCCAGCAGCTTAATGCAGGGGAGGAACACCGGGGAGCTGTTTTTT
V gene: TRBV27; clone size: once; D gene: TRBD1; J gene: TRBJ1-2; CDR3 protein: CASSPTGTGFGGYTF; CDR3 DNA: TGTGCCAGCAGTCCAACCGGGACAGGGTTCGGGGGCTACACCTTC
V gene: TRBV6-2/TRBV6-3; clone size: NA; D gene: TRBD2; J gene: TRBJ2-7; CDR3 protein: CASSYRTSGGYEQYF; CDR3 DNA: TGTGCCAGCAGTTACCGGACTAGCGGGGGTTACGAGCAGTACTTC
V gene: TRBV9; clone size: NA; D gene: TRBD2; J gene: TRBJ2-5; CDR3 protein: CASSASSGGAGLETQYF; CDR3 DNA: TGTGCCAGCAGCGCGTCTAGCGGGGGGGCGGGATTGGAGACCCAGTACTTC
V gene: TRBV5-4; clone size: NA; D gene: TRBD1; J gene: TRBJ2-7; CDR3 protein: CASSLASGQDEQYF; CDR3 DNA: TGTGCCAGCAGCTTGGCCTCGGGACAGGACGAGCAGTACTTC
V gene: TRBV3-1; clone size: NA; D gene: TRBD1; J gene: TRBJ2-2; CDR3 protein: CASQATTGQGGMRTGELFF; CDR3 DNA: TGTGCCAGCCAAGCGACTACAGGACAGGGGGGTATGAGGACCGGGGAGCTGTTTTTT
V gene: TRBV7-3; clone size: NA; D gene: TRBD2; J gene: TRBJ2-1; CDR3 protein: CASSPGTTYNEQFF; CDR3 DNA: TGTGCCAGCAGCCCCGGGACTACCTACAATGAGCAGTTCTTC
V gene: TRBV20-1; clone size: once; D gene: NA; J gene: TRBJ1-1; CDR3 protein: CSARRARMNTEAFF; CDR3 DNA: TGCAGTGCTAGAAGGGCCAGGATGAACACTGAAGCTTTCTTT
V gene: TRBV29-1; clone size: NA; D gene: NA; J gene: TRBJ2-5; CDR3 protein: CSVVGLEETQYF; CDR3 DNA: TGCAGCGTTGTAGGGCTTGAAGAGACCCAGTACTTC
V gene: TRBV20-1; clone size: NA; D gene: NA; J gene: TRBJ1-5; CDR3 protein: CSANRKGQPQHF; CDR3 DNA: TGCAGTGCTAACAGGAAAGGTCAGCCCCAGCATTTT
V gene: TRBV9; clone size: once; D gene: NA; J gene: TRBJ2-3; CDR3 protein: CASSVAARGQSAGYAQYF; CDR3 DNA: TGTGCCAGCAGCGTAGCCGCCCGTGGACAGTCCGCCGGATACGCGCAGTATTTT
V gene: TRBV20-1; clone size: NA; D gene: TRBD2; J gene: TRBJ2-3; CDR3 protein: CSAPPQLAGLGDTQYF; CDR3 DNA: TGCAGTGCTCCACCCCAACTAGCGGGGCTTGGAGATACGCAGTATTTT
V gene: TRBV14; clone size: once; D gene: TRBD1; J gene: TRBJ1-6; CDR3 protein: CASSQDQGTVYSPLHF; CDR3 DNA: TGTGCCAGCAGCCAAGATCAAGGGACAGTTTATTCACCCCTCCACTTT
V gene: TRBV11-2; clone size: NA; D gene: NA; J gene: TRBJ2-7; CDR3 protein: CASSPLVGSSYEQYF; CDR3 DNA: TGTGCCAGCAGCCCCCTCGTCGGGAGCTCCTACGAGCAGTACTTC
V gene: TRBV27; clone size: NA; D gene: NA; J gene: TRBJ2-7; CDR3 protein: CAALRIADVQYF; CDR3 DNA: TGTGCCGCGCTTCGAATCGCCGATGTTCAGTACTTC
V gene: TRBV30; clone size: NA; D gene: TRBD2; J gene: TRBJ2-3; CDR3 protein: CAWSGVGGLGTDTQYF; CDR3 DNA: TGTGCCTGGAGTGGGGTAGGGGGACTAGGGACAGATACGCAGTATTTT
V gene: TRBV5-1; clone size: NA; D gene: NA; J gene: TRBJ1-5; CDR3 protein: CASSMDSSNQPQHF; CDR3 DNA: TGCGCCAGCAGCATGGACAGCTCGAATCAGCCCCAGCATTTT
V gene: TRBV7-2; clone size: NA; D gene: NA; J gene: TRBJ2-1; CDR3 protein: CASSLVYPDPLNEQFF; CDR3 DNA: TGTGCCAGCAGCTTAGTGTACCCCGACCCCCTCAATGAGCAGTTCTTC
V gene: TRBV3-1; clone size: NA; D gene: TRBD1; J gene: TRBJ2-5; CDR3 protein: CASRLSGQPKETQYF; CDR3 DNA: TGTGCCAGCAGACTTTCGGGACAGCCAAAAGAGACCCAGTACTTC